A single T cell receptor (beta chain) is shown here with its context. Its target is unknown. These data originate in a study of shared clonotypes between healthy human individuals. Study findings and constraints: A handful of donors showed sharing of approximately 5% of naive CD4 clonotypes.

CD45RO negativity and positive selection for CCR7 defined naive CD8 cells, a population that excluded terminally differentiated effector memory CD45RA+ cells. HIV-negative, healthy adults without recent acute infections or vaccinations were the donors. This CDR3 comprises 14 residues. V was clipped by 4 bases and J by 4 bases, with 12 bases between them. Germline V lookup: CDR1 SGHDT, CDR2 YYEEEE. Data came from immunoSEQ multiplex PCR; TCRdb stores just in-frame clones and leaves some out. The sample lists over 2,000,000 clones, 90% to 95% occurring once. This sequence originates from a man between 18 and 35 years old in good health. Some clones in this sample may be carry-over from other donors' samples. This chain links TRBV5-6 with TRBJ2-4, with D possibly being TRBD1 (6 bases). The sequenced sample was naive CD8+ T cells from PBMCs. The CDR3 loop reads CASSRAGTKNIQYF. The CDR3 nucleotides read TGTGCCAGCAGCCGAGCCGGGACAAAAAACATTCAGTACTTC.